Listed here are 12 T cell receptor beta chains from one sample, sequenced in a study of control samples from healthy donors and cancer patients. Clones were sequenced by immunoSEQ multiplex PCR, and TCRdb holds only the in-frame ones, with some missing. The sample yields some 120,000 clones, around 90% seen once. The sample was blood. The receptors here all came from a man aged 18 to 29 in good health.

V gene TRBV5-1 combines with J gene TRBJ2-2; D unresolved. Germline CDR1 SGHRS, CDR2 YFSETQ. Trimming cost V 4 bases and J 2 bases, with 6 bases left between them. CDR3 length equals 13 residues. The CDR3 loop is CASSRTNTGELFF. CDR3 coding DNA: TGCGCCAGCAGCAGAACTAACACCGGGGAGCTGTTTTTT. Supplemented by reference TRBV5-1 and TRBJ2-2, the full variable domain reads KAGVTQTPRYLIKTRGQQVTLSCSPISGHRSVSWYQQTPGQGLQFLFEYFSETQRNKGNFPGRFSGRQFSNSRSEMNVSTLELGDSALYLCASSRTNTGELFFGEGSRLTVL.

This clone was picked up one time. CDR3 region: CASSPIDRVGEQYV. The CDR3, as DNA: TGTGCCAGCAGCCCCATCGACAGGGTCGGGGAGCAGTACGTC. The V call is TRBV27, the J call TRBJ2-7, with 7 bases matching TRBD1. The CDR3 is made up of 14 amino acids. Trimming took 6 bases from V and 7 from J; bases not matched to a gene: 12. The germline gives CDR1 MNHEY, CDR2 SMNVEV (reference sequence).

This chain connects TRBV27 to TRBJ2-3; no firm D call. Germline CDR1 MNHEY, CDR2 SMNVEV (reference sequence). Trimming shortened V by 5 bases and J by 4 bases, and 10 bases separated the two germline ends. The CDR3 consists of 13 residues. The CDR3 coding sequence is TGTGCCAGCAGTAAGACGTGGGCAGATACGCAGTATTTT. Residues: CASSKTWADTQYF.

In this sample, this clone turned up a few times. The chain uses TRBV28 and TRBJ2-7, with D possibly matching TRBD1 (5 bases). The germline V gene has CDR1 MDHEN and CDR2 SYDVKM. The CDR3 has 16 residues. V lost 5 bases, J lost 3 bases, and 20 bases lay in between. In nucleotides, the CDR3 is TGTGCCAGCAGTGTGGACATGACAGCCAGAAGCTACGAGCAGTACTTC. Its protein product is CASSVDMTARSYEQYF.

The V call is TRBV5-8, the J call TRBJ1-2; D might be TRBD1 (6 bases). There are 14 residues in the CDR3. Trimming took 2 bases from V and 4 from J, leaving 12 bases between them. Germline CDR1 reads SGHTS; CDR2 reads YDEGEE. Here the CDR3 DNA reads TGTGCCAGCAGCTTTGGGGACACCAGCTATGGCTACACCTTC. It codes for CASSFGDTSYGYTF.

The chain couples TRBV12-5 to TRBJ2-1, with D maybe TRBD1 (5 bases). Germline V lookup: CDR1 LGHNT, CDR2 FRNRAP. The length of the CDR3 is 14 residues. The V gene lost 1 base and the J gene lost 3 bases, with 7 bases spanning the gap. The CDR3 DNA reads TGTGCTAGTGGTTTGGGCAGGGACTACAATGAGCAGTTCTTC. Protein product: CASGLGRDYNEQFF. Full variable domain (missing parts from reference TRBV12-5 and TRBJ2-1): DARVTQTPRHKVTEMGQEVTMRCQPILGHNTVFWYRQTMMQGLELLAYFRNRAPLDDSGMPKDRFSAEMPDATLATLKIQPSEPRDSAVYFCASGLGRDYNEQFFGPGTRLTVL.

The rearrangement uses TRBV10-3 and TRBJ1-4; 7 positions agree with TRBD1. V lost 0 bases and J lost 4; bases outside the gene matches: 8. Germline CDR1 reads ENHRY; CDR2 reads SYGVKD. The CDR3 is made up of 17 amino acids. The CDR3 DNA sequence: TGTGCCATCAGTGAGTCGAACATCCAGGGGGGTAATGAAAAACTGTTTTTT. This gives the protein CAISESNIQGGNEKLFF.

The V call is TRBV7-9, the J call TRBJ2-2, with D perhaps matching TRBD1 or TRBD2 (5 bases each). The CDR3 consists of 17 residues. V lost 4 bases and J 2 bases, leaving 17 bases between the germline ends. Germline V CDR1 and CDR2: SEHNR, FQNEAQ (reference sequence). CDR3: CASSSRAGRVNTGELFF. For the CDR3, the DNA is TGTGCCAGCAGCTCAAGGGCGGGCAGGGTAAACACCGGGGAGCTGTTTTTT.

The V gene is TRBV6-5, the J gene TRBJ2-3, with 7 nucleotides matching TRBD1. The CDR3 length is 14 residues. Losses at the gene ends were 5 bases for V and 2 bases for J; bases not matched to a gene: 4. CDR1 is MNHEY and CDR2 is SVGAGI in the germline V gene. CDR3 residues: CASSQGEYTDTQYF. The CDR3 coding sequence is TGTGCCAGCAGTCAGGGGGAATACACAGATACGCAGTATTTT.

The chain joins TRBV9 to TRBJ1-4, with a tentative D call TRBD1 (6 bases). V was trimmed by 0 bases and J by 8 bases, leaving 20 bases between them. CDR3 length: 17 residues. The germline gives CDR1 SGDLS, CDR2 YYNGEE. This CDR3 reads CASSVAEGLGGGEKLFF. CDR3 in DNA: TGTGCCAGCAGCGTAGCTGAGGGGCTGGGGGGCGGAGAAAAACTGTTTTTT.

V usage is TRBV5-1 and J usage is TRBJ1-5, with TRBD1 matching 8 bases. V shed 1 base and J 6 bases; nucleotides not matched to a gene: 3. The CDR3 runs to 14 residues. Per germline, CDR1 SGHRS and CDR2 YFSETQ. The CDR3 DNA reads as TGCGCCAGCAGCTTGACAGGGGGAGGTCAGCCCCAGCATTTT. Translated: CASSLTGGGQPQHF.

CDR3 amino acids: CASSSGQGAIEPQHF. CDR3 bases: TGTGCCAGTAGTAGTGGACAGGGGGCCATAGAGCCCCAGCATTTT. This chain joins TRBV19 and TRBJ1-5, with TRBD1 identical over 11 bases. Losses at the gene ends were 4 bases for V and 8 bases for J; bases not matched to a gene: 7. CDR1 LNHDA and CDR2 SQIVND come from the germline V gene (reference sequence). This CDR3 contains 15 residues. The full variable domain, with the rest looked up from reference TRBV19 and TRBJ1-5, is DGGITQSPKYLFRKEGQNVTLSCEQNLNHDAMYWYRQDPGQGLRLIYYSQIVNDFQKGDIAEGYSVSREKKESFPLTVTSAQKNPTAFYLCASSSGQGAIEPQHFGDGTRLSIL.